The clone carrying this TCR beta chain was seen a handful of times. The CDR3 runs to 13 residues. Germline values: CDR1 SNHLY, CDR2 FYNNEI. Trimming removed 7 bases at V and 0 bases at J, with 9 bases between. Data came from immunoSEQ multiplex PCR; TCRdb stores just in-frame clones and leaves some out. The data contain tens of thousands of clones, 77% of them seen just once; the ten biggest clones take up around 3.4%. The record originates from a study of PD-L1 blockade in urothelial cancer. Study information: Investigators checked blood 3 weeks (second dose) and 6 weeks after treatment start.

Enrolled patients showed locally advanced or metastatic urothelial carcinoma. Each patient contributed between 1 and 8 total time points of blood mononuclear cells, pretreatment and during treatment. This TCR was recovered from a man in his 70s with urothelial cancer. The gene calls are TRBV2 and TRBJ1-1; D unclear. The sequences come from PBMCs, collected around atezolizumab (anti-PD-L1) treatment. Written as DNA, the CDR3 is TGTGCCAGCATGGGCCAAATGAACACTGAAGCTTTCTTT. It encodes CASMGQMNTEAFF.